The clone carrying this T cell receptor (beta chain) was detected ten times or more. The source of the sample is a study of regulatory T cells in long-lasting Graves disease. This CDR3 is built from 13 residues. V was pared by 2 bases and J by 2 bases, with 5 bases between. In germline, CDR1 is SGHAT, CDR2 FQNNGV. Combining iRepertoire HTBI primers with Arm-PCR of CDR3 regions, the authors built TCR beta libraries. In the authors' methods: Samples jointly harbored roughly 60 TRBV and some 13 TRBJ segments. Via MiXCR, TCRdb re-called the multiplex PCR reads, giving one row per CDR3 protein. The authors' filters were not applied to this entry. The table lists under 300,000 distinct CDR3 sequences, 20% to 25% of them singletons. The sample's time point: newly diagnosed GD, antithyroid drugs for less than 3 months. The TCR library was made from RNA that had been extracted from PBMCs in TRIzol. Into tubes containing EDTA, about 9 milliliters of peripheral blood were drawn.

The receptor comes from a female donor with Graves disease. The chain links TRBV11-2 to TRBJ2-3; D ambiguous. The sample was peripheral blood mononuclear cells (PBMCs), taken at new diagnosis, from a patient treated with antithyroid drugs. The CDR3 sequence: CASSLFPTDTQYF. The CDR3 coding sequence is TGTGCCAGCAGCTTATTTCCCACAGATACGCAGTATTTT.